This is a list of T cell receptor beta chains from one sample in a study of breast tumors, draining lymph nodes, adjacent tissues. TCRdb re-derived calls from the multiplex PCR reads in MiXCR, one entry per CDR3 protein. The profile shows 180,000 or so distinct CDR3 sequences, about 30% of them singletons. The specimen sequenced was axillary lymph node tissue. The receptor set was obtained from a female donor with breast cancer. Some clones in this sample may be carry-over from other donors' samples. Each CDR3 is given without its conserved first and last residue. D genes are given only for firm matches.

v_call d_call cdr3_aa
TRBV4-1 - ASSQVPTEKPQH
TRBV5-8 - ASSLAARVTDTQY
TRBV24-1 - ATSRRGSNQGTRY
TRBV6-1 - ASSEGQPDTQY
TRBV27 - ASSLRAASYQETQY
TRBV27 TRBD1 ASSQTGHPPGELF
TRBV25-1 - ASSESGSTDTQY
TRBV18 TRBD1 ASSPTGNSGANVLT
TRBV2 TRBD1 ASKGPGTGTSYEQY
TRBV20-1 - SARTVMNTEAF
TRBV6-1 - ASSRGRAEKLF
TRBV7-9 - ASSLAGSYNEQF
TRBV5-6 TRBD2 ASSLDQRGASREQF
TRBV20-1 TRBD2 SAPGGAIYYNEQF
TRBV4-1 TRBD2 ASSQDGTSGTTDTQY
TRBV20-1 - SASHTTPTGTYGYT
TRBV10-3 - AISEEGGDQPQH
TRBV11-2 - ASSLSTRSNEQF
TRBV12-3/TRBV12-4 - ASSSTGSNQPQH
TRBV24-1 - ATASSGQSIQPQH
TRBV19 - ASSPGTAANYGYT
TRBV29-1 TRBD2 SVASGRALTYEQY
TRBV5-1 - ASSLYGEKDIQY
TRBV27 TRBD1 ASRPRTGPYEQY
TRBV6-2/TRBV6-3 - ASSSARLESSPPLH
TRBV10-3 TRBD2 AISEPPSGKETQY
TRBV9 - ASSSGEGTSTEAF
TRBV14 - ASSRTSGGAGGYT
TRBV27 - ASSLSPPAAILGTEAF
TRBV2 TRBD2 ASSELAGGLETQY
TRBV7-6 TRBD1 ASSSGTGVRGTQY
TRBV6-6 TRBD2 ASSHPPGERELNEQF
TRBV19 - ASSMIPSLRGINQPQH
TRBV11-1 TRBD1 ASSLGGQGAEKLF
TRBV7-2 - ASKAGISTDTQY
TRBV11-2 - ATANTEAF
TRBV18 TRBD1 ASSPIQGATDTQY
TRBV6-5 - ASNTASGSQPQH
TRBV7-6 TRBD1 ASSLAGQGAPYEQY